These 15 T cell receptor beta chains came from one sample sequenced in a study of CD8+CD57+ T cells in acquired aplastic anemia. Patients picked for sequencing had shown CD8+CD57+ cell expansion detected by flow cytometry. Researchers used genomic DNA as the template to profile TCR beta VDJ and CDR3. A single record per CDR3 protein comes from TCRdb applying MiXCR to the reads. This sample has more than 95,000 distinct CDR3 sequences, with about 40% found just once. Sample: sorted CD4+, CD8+, or CD8+CD57+ T cells (not recorded which) from PBMCs. These receptors all stem from a human donor with aplastic anemia.

In this sample, this clonotype turned up many times. This chain links TRBV12-3 or TRBV12-4 with TRBJ1-6; D remains unclear. CDR3 length equals 16 residues. V lost 3 bases and J lost 6, with 15 bases in between. CDR3 DNA sequence: TGTGCCAGCAGTTTGTGGGGTTACAACGGTAATTCACCCCTCCACTTT. It translates to CASSLWGYNGNSPLHF.

This chain uses TRBV25-1 with TRBJ2-1; 10 nucleotides align to TRBD2. This CDR3 spans 21 amino acids. From germline, CDR1 is MGHDK and CDR2 SYGVNS. V shed 1 base and J 0 bases; nucleotides not matched to a gene: 15. The CDR3 DNA reads as TGTGCCAGCAGTGAATGGGCTAGCGGGGGAGATACTCCTCGCTCCTACAATGAGCAGTTCTTC. It translates to CASSEWASGGDTPRSYNEQFF.

In regard to this clonotype: It may be a read error: a sequence one base away is much more abundant. V usage is TRBV6-1 and J usage is TRBJ1-2; no clear D gene. This CDR3 region has 14 residues. Trimming removed 6 bases at V and 4 bases at J, with 15 bases between. Germline V gives CDR1 MNHNS, CDR2 SASEGT. Here the CDR3 reads CASRMEDGSYGYTF. CDR3 nucleotides: TGTGCCAGCAGGATGGAGGACGGGAGCTATGGCTACACCTTC.

This clonotype was seen at least ten times. The CDR3 here is CASSLSPGTGGYTF. Written as DNA, the CDR3 is TGTGCCAGCAGCTTAAGCCCAGGGACCGGGGGCTACACCTTC. The rearrangement joins TRBV7-9 to TRBJ1-2, with D possibly being TRBD1 (5 bases). Trimming took 2 bases from V and 8 from J, leaving 15 bases between them. This CDR3 region has 14 residues. Germline CDR1 is SEHNR and CDR2 is FQNEAQ (reference sequence). The whole variable domain, remainder taken from reference TRBV7-9 and TRBJ1-2, is DTGVSQNPRHKITKRGQNVTFRCDPISEHNRLYWYRQTLGQGPEFLTYFQNEAQLEKSRLLSDRFSAERPKGSFSTLEIQRTEQGDSAMYLCASSLSPGTGGYTFGSGTRLTVV.

This chain uses TRBV5-5 with TRBJ2-1; 15 positions agree with TRBD2. Germline CDR1 is SGHKS and CDR2 is YYEKEE (reference sequence). This CDR3 spans 18 amino acids. V was pared by 4 bases and J by 3 bases, with 8 bases of the junction left unmatched. The CDR3 DNA sequence: TGTGCCAGCAGCCACCGGACTAGCGGGGGGGGGTACTACAATGAGCAGTTCTTC. Its translation is CASSHRTSGGGYYNEQFF.

The chain is built from TRBV18 and TRBJ2-2; TRBD1 is a possible D gene (6 bases). The V end was cut by 2 bases, the J end by 5 bases, with 12 bases between. The CDR3 runs 15 residues. Germline V gives CDR1 KGHSH, CDR2 LQKENI. CDR3 nucleotide sequence: TGTGCCAGCTCACCAGGGGGCGCAAGAACCGGGGAGCTGTTTTTT. The encoded protein is CASSPGGARTGELFF.

The chain couples TRBV5-1 to TRBJ1-5; D gene unclear. The CDR3 totals 15 residues. V lost 4 bases to trimming and J lost 5 bases, with 16 bases between them. The germline V gene encodes CDR1 SGHRS and CDR2 YFSETQ. CDR3 loop: CASSPDGENHQPQHF. CDR3 nucleotides: TGCGCCAGCAGCCCGGACGGGGAAAACCATCAGCCCCAGCATTTT.

The J gene is TRBJ1-5, the V gene TRBV29-1, with a weak D call TRBD1 (6 bases). This CDR3 has 14 amino acids. Germline-derived CDR1 and CDR2 are SQVTM and ANQGSEA. The V gene lost 8 bases and the J gene lost 6 bases, with 20 bases spanning the gap. CDR3 sequence: CSRSRGAYCQPQHF. In DNA form, the CDR3 reads TGCAGCCGTTCCCGGGGGGCTTATTGTCAGCCCCAGCATTTT.

The genes are TRBV5-4 and TRBJ1-4; TRBD1 might be the D (5 bases). Trimming shortened V by 2 bases and J by 10 bases, and 18 bases separated the two germline ends. This CDR3 has 15 amino acids. CDR1 is SGHNT and CDR2 is YYREEE in the germline V gene (reference sequence). CDR3 loop: CASSFVGRANGKLFF. Written as DNA, the CDR3 is TGTGCCAGCAGCTTCGTGGGCAGGGCAAACGGAAAACTGTTTTTT.

Many counts were recorded for this clonotype. V and J are TRBV14 and TRBJ2-1, with D hard to call. The germline CDR1 and CDR2 sequences are SGHDN and FVKESK. V was pared by 0 bases and J by 8 bases, with 2 bases between. The CDR3 totals 11 residues. CDR3 region: CASSQEHEQFF. For the CDR3, the DNA is TGTGCCAGCAGCCAAGAACATGAGCAGTTCTTC.

The sample holds many counts of this clonotype. The rearrangement uses TRBV9 and TRBJ1-4; tentatively, D is TRBD1 (6 bases). Trimming took off 1 base at V and 13 bases at J, with 23 bases between the two ends. CDR1 SGDLS and CDR2 YYNGEE come from the germline V gene. There are 16 residues in the CDR3. CDR3 residues: CASSVLTSPGASGLFF. The CDR3 DNA sequence: TGTGCCAGCAGCGTACTGACTTCCCCGGGGGCCTCGGGACTGTTTTTT.

The V gene is TRBV10-3, the J gene TRBJ2-3, with 7 bases that match TRBD1. V lost 3 bases to trimming and J lost 2 bases; unmatched junction nucleotides: 5. The germline V gene encodes CDR1 ENHRY and CDR2 SYGVKD. CDR3 length equals 15 residues. The CDR3 DNA reads TGTGCCATCAGTGAAAAGGACAGGTACACAGATACGCAGTATTTT. Translating gives CAISEKDRYTDTQYF.

This clonotype was counted a few times. The chain has TRBV25-1 and TRBJ2-3; 8 nucleotides match TRBD2. Germline loops: CDR1 MGHDK, CDR2 SYGVNS. V lost 2 bases and J lost 4; bases outside the gene matches: 5. The CDR3 contains 15 residues. The DNA for the CDR3 is TGTGCCAGCAGTGAACGGGAGGGCAGCCCAGATACGCAGTATTTT. It yields the protein CASSEREGSPDTQYF.

This clonotype was detected only once. The chain links TRBV5-1 to TRBJ1-1; D gene uncertain. CDR1 and CDR2 from the germline V gene are SGHRS and YFSETQ. The CDR3 loop spans 15 amino acids. Deletions cut 0 bases from V and 4 bases from J, with 13 bases between. CDR3 protein: CASSLGTELGTEAFF. The CDR3 nucleotides read TGCGCCAGCAGCTTGGGCACAGAGTTGGGCACTGAAGCTTTCTTT.

At least ten counts were recorded for this clonotype. The chain recombines TRBV19 with TRBJ1-5; no definite D call. V gave up 6 bases and J gave up 1 base, with 13 bases separating them. The CDR3 is 15 amino acids. Germline loops: CDR1 LNHDA, CDR2 SQIVND (reference sequence). The DNA for the CDR3 is TGTGCCAGTAGCAAGGAGAGGGTGAGCAATCAGCCCCAGCATTTT. It encodes CASSKERVSNQPQHF.